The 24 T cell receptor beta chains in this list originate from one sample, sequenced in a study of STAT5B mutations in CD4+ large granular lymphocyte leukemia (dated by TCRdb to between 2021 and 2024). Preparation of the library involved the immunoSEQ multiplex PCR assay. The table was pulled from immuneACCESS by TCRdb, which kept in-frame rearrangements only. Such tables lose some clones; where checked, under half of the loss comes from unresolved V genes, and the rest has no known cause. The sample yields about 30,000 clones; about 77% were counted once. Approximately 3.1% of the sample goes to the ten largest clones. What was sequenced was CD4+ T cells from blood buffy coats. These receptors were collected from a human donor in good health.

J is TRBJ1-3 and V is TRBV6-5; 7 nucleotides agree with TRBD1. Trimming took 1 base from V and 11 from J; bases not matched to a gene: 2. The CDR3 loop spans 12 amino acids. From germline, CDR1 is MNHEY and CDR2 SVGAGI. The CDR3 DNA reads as TGTGCCAGCAGTTACTTGGGACAGTCCATATATTTT. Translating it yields CASSYLGQSIYF.

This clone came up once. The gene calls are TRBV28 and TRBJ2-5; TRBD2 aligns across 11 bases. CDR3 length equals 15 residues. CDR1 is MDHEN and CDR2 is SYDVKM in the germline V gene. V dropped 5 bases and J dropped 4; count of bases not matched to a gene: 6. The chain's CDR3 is CASSPPGLAGETQYF. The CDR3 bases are TGTGCCAGCAGTCCCCCCGGACTAGCGGGAGAGACCCAGTACTTC.

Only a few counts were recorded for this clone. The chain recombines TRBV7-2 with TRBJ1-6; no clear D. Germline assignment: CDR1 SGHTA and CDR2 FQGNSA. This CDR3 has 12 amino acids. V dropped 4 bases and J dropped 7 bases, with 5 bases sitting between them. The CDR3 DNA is TGTGCCAGCAGCTCACAGAATTCACCCCTCCACTTT. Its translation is CASSSQNSPLHF.

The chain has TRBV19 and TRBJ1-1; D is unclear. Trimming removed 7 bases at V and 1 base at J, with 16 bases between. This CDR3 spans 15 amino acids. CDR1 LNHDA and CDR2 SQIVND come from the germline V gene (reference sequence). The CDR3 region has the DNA TGTGCCAGTAAGGATCGAGACGGAGGGAACACTGAAGCTTTCTTT. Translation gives CASKDRDGGNTEAFF. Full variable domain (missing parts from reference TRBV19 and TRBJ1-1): DGGITQSPKYLFRKEGQNVTLSCEQNLNHDAMYWYRQDPGQGLRLIYYSQIVNDFQKGDIAEGYSVSREKKESFPLTVTSAQKNPTAFYLCASKDRDGGNTEAFFGQGTRLTVV.

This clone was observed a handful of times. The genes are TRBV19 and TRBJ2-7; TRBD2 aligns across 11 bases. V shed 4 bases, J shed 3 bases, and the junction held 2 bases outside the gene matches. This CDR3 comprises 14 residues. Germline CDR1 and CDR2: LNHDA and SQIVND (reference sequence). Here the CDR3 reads CASSRLAGIYEQYF. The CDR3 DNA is TGTGCCAGTAGTAGACTAGCGGGGATCTACGAGCAGTACTTC.

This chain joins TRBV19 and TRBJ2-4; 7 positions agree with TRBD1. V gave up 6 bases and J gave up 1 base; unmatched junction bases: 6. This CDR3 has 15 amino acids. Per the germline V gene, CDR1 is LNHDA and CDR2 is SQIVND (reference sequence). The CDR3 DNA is TGTGCCAGTAGGAATCAACAGGGGGCCAAAAACATTCAGTACTTC. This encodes CASRNQQGAKNIQYF.

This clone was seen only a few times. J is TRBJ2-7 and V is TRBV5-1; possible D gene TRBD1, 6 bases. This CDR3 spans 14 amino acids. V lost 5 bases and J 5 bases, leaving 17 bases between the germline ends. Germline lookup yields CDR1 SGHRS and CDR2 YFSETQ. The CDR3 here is CASRPGQGRNEQYF. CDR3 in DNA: TGCGCCAGCAGGCCTGGGCAGGGGAGAAACGAGCAGTACTTC.

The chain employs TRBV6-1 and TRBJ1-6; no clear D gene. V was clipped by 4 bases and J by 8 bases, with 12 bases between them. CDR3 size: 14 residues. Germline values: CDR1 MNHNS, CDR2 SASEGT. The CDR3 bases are TGTGCCAGCAGTGCCCGGGGATCGGATTCACCCCTCCACTTT. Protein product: CASSARGSDSPLHF.

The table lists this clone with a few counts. CDR3 in DNA: TGTGCCAGCAGCTTATGGGCTAGCACCTACGAGCAGTACTTC. Its protein product is CASSLWASTYEQYF. The rearrangement uses TRBV7-2 and TRBJ2-7; the D gene is possibly TRBD2 (5 bases). There are 14 residues in the CDR3. V dropped 2 bases and J dropped 2 bases, with 10 bases sitting between them. CDR1 SGHTA and CDR2 FQGNSA come from the germline V gene.

The CDR3 here is CASSLAPSGRATDTQYF. In DNA, the CDR3 is TGTGCCAGCAGCTTAGCCCCTAGCGGGAGGGCCACAGATACGCAGTATTTT. The chain uses TRBV7-2 and TRBJ2-3; TRBD2 agrees at 12 bases. Germline V gene sequence: CDR1 SGHTA, CDR2 FQGNSA. This CDR3 comprises 17 residues. V lost 0 bases and J lost 2; bases outside the gene matches: 3.

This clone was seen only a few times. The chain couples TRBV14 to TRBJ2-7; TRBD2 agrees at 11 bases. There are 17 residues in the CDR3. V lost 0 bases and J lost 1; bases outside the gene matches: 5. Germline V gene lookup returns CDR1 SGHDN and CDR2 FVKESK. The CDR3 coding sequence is TGTGCCAGCAGCCAAGATGGCCTAGCGGGAGGATCCTACGAGCAGTACTTC. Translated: CASSQDGLAGGSYEQYF. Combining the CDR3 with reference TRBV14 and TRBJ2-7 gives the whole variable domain EAGVTQFPSHSVIEKGQTVTLRCDPISGHDNLYWYRRVMGKEIKFLLHFVKESKQDESGMPNNRFLAERTGGTYSTLKVQPAELEDSGVYFCASSQDGLAGGSYEQYFGPGTRLTVT.

The CDR3 sequence: CSVEKGAGDREQYF. The CDR3 DNA is TGCAGCGTTGAAAAGGGTGCAGGGGACAGAGAGCAGTACTTC. The chain employs TRBV29-1 and TRBJ2-7, with 7 bases matching TRBD1. Germline assignment: CDR1 SQVTM and CDR2 ANQGSEA. The V and J ends lost 2 bases and 7 bases, in that order; junction bases with no gene match: 11. The length of the CDR3 is 14 residues.

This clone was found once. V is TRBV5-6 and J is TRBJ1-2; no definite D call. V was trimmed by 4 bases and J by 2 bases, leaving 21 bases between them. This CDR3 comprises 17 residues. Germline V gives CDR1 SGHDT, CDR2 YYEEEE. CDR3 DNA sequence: TGTGCCAGCAGCCCTATCTCGCTGGTACAAATGAACTATGGCTACACCTTC. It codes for CASSPISLVQMNYGYTF. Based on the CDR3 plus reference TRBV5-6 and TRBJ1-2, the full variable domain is DAGVTQSPTHLIKTRGQQVTLRCSPKSGHDTVSWYQQALGQGPQFIFQYYEEEERQRGNFPDRFSGHQFPNYSSELNVNALLLGDSALYLCASSPISLVQMNYGYTFGSGTRLTVV.

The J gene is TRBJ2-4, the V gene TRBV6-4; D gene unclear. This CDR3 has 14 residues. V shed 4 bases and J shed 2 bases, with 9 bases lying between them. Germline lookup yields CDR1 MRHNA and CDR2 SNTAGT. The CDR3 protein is CASSVGRSKNIQYF. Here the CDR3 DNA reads TGTGCCAGCAGTGTCGGTAGGTCCAAAAACATTCAGTACTTC.

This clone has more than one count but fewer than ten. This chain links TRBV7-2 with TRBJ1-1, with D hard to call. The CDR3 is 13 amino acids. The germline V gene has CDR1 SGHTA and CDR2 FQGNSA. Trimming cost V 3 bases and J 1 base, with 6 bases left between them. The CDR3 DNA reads TGTGCCAGCAGCTTCAGGAGGAACACTGAAGCTTTCTTT. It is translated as CASSFRRNTEAFF.

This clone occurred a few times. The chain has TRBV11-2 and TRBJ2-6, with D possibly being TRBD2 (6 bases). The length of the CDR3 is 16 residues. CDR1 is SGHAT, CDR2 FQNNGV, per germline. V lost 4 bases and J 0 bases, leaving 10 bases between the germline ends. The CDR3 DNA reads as TGTGCCAGCAGCTCGTGGACTATCTCTGGGGCCAACGTCCTGACTTTC. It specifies CASSSWTISGANVLTF.

This CDR3 reads CASKGQGHYEQYF. CDR3 nucleotide sequence: TGTGCCAGCAAGGGACAGGGACACTACGAGCAGTACTTC. This chain links TRBV6-1 with TRBJ2-7; 9 nucleotides agree with TRBD1. This CDR3 region has 13 residues. J lost 3 bases, V lost 7 bases, and 4 bases had no gene match. Germline lookup yields CDR1 MNHNS and CDR2 SASEGT.

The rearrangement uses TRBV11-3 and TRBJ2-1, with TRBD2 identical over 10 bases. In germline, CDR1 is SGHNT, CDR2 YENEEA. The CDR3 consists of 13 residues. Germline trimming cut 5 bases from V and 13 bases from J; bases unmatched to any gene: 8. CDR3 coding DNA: TGTGCCAGCAGCATTCTAGCGGGAGCCCTCCAGTTCTTC. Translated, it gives CASSILAGALQFF.

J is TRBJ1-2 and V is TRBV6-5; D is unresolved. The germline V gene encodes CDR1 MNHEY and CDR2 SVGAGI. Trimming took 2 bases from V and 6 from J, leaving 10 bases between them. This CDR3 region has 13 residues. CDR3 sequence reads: CASSYDGFDGYTF. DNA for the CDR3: TGTGCCAGCAGTTACGACGGGTTCGATGGCTACACCTTC.

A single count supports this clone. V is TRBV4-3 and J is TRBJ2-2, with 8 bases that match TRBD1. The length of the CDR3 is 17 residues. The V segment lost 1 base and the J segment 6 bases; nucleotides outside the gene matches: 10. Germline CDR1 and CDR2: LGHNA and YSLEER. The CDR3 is CASSQGWTGKSAGELFF. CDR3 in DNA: TGCGCCAGCAGCCAAGGATGGACAGGGAAAAGTGCCGGGGAGCTGTTTTTT.

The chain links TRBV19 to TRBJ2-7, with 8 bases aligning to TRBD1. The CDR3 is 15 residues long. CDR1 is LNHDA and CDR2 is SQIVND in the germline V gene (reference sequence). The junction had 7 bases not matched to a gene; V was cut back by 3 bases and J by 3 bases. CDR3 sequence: CASSIPAGGHYEQYF. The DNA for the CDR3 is TGTGCCAGTAGTATCCCGGCAGGGGGCCACTACGAGCAGTACTTC. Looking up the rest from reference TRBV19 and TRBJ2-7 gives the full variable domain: DGGITQSPKYLFRKEGQNVTLSCEQNLNHDAMYWYRQDPGQGLRLIYYSQIVNDFQKGDIAEGYSVSREKKESFPLTVTSAQKNPTAFYLCASSIPAGGHYEQYFGPGTRLTVT.

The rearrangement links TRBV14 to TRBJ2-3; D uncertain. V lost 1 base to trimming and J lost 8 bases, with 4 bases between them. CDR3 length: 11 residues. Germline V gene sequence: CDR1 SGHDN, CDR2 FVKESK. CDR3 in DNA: TGTGCCAGCAGCCAAGGTACTACGCAGTATTTT. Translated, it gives CASSQGTTQYF.

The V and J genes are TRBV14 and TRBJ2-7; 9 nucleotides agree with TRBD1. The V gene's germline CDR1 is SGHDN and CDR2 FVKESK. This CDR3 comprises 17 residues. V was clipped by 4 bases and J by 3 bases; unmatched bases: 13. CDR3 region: CASSRMLGQGTIYEQYF. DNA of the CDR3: TGTGCCAGCAGCCGGATGTTGGGACAGGGAACAATCTACGAGCAGTACTTC.

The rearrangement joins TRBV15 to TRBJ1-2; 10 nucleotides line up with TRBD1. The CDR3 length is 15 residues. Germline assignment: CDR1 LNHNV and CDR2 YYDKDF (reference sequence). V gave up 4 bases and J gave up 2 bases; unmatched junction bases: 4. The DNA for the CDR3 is TGTGCCACCAGCATTGGGACAGGGGAAAACTATGGCTACACCTTC. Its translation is CATSIGTGENYGYTF. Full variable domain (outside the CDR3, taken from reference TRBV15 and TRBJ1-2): DAMVIQNPRYQVTQFGKPVTLSCSQTLNHNVMYWYQQKSSQAPKLLFHYYDKDFNNEADTPDNFQSRRPNTSFCFLDIRSPGLGDTAMYLCATSIGTGENYGYTFGSGTRLTVV.